This T cell receptor (beta chain) was obtained from a study of siplizumab effects on memory and regulatory T cells. The study, taken as a whole, reports: Among sequences traceable to unstimulated CD4+ memory cells, alloreactive ones were significantly reduced by siplizumab. Suppressive capability of dividing Tregs from siplizumab cultures went unverified. Relative to controls at approximately 30%, mappable alloreactive CD4+ clones exhibited a mean Treg-derived proportion of around 65% with siplizumab.

The study assayed around 9.3 x 10^4 TCR templates per sample. Assay: immunoSEQ multiplex PCR; the TCRdb copy retains only in-frame clones and omits some. The data contain about 82,000 clones, roughly 87% of them singletons. Note on this clone: Its antigen is still unknown.

The CDR3 is 16 residues long. J lost 4 bases, V lost 0 bases, and 6 bases had no gene match. Germline V gene sequence: CDR1 MGHDK, CDR2 SYGVNS. The clonotype was recovered from a human donor in good health. This chain connects TRBV25-1 to TRBJ1-1, with TRBD1 matching 9 bases. The sequencing sample was made of Tregs sorted from blood. The CDR3 loop is CASSEYIWTGATEAFF. CDR3 sequence (DNA): TGTGCCAGCAGTGAATATATTTGGACAGGGGCCACTGAAGCTTTCTTT.